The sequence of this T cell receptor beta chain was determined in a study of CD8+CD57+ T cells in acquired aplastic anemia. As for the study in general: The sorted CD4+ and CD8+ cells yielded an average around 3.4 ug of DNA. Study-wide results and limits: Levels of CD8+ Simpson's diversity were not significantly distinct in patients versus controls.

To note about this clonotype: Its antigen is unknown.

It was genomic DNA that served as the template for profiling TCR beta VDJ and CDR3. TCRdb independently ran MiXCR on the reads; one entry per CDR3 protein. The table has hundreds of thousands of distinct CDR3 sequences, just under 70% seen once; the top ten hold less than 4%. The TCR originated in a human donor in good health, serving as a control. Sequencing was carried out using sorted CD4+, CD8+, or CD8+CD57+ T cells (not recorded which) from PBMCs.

The CDR3 region is CASSYPSDRDRVDTQYF. In DNA, the CDR3 is TGTGCCAGCAGTTATCCGTCAGATAGGGACAGGGTAGATACGCAGTATTTT. The chain joins TRBV6-1 to TRBJ2-3, with 9 bases identical to TRBD1. CDR3 size: 17 residues. Trimming took 5 bases from V and 5 from J; bases not matched to a gene: 14. CDR1 and CDR2 (germline): MNHNS, SASEGT.